This record concerns one T cell receptor (beta chain) sequence. The antigen is unknown. The data belong to a study of T cells after yellow fever vaccination. Whole-study results and caveats: A secondary response was less intense yet reached its peak sooner, at day 5 versus 15. Highly abundant clonotypes carried over from the bulk population could end up in FACS-sorted repertoires as contaminants.

Template-switching 5'RACE yielded the TCR cDNA; a universal primer site and UMIs were added in the process. TCRdb processed the 5' RACE reads anew with MiXCR; each CDR3 protein has one entry. Of about 300,000 distinct CDR3 sequences listed, around 6.8% are singletons. The CDR3 contains 16 residues. Germline CDR1 is SGHAT and CDR2 is FQNNGV. V lost 1 base, J lost 4 bases, and 13 bases lay in between. This receptor was taken from a man between 18 and 35 years old who received the YFV17D yellow fever vaccine. The genes are TRBV11-2 and TRBJ2-2; a weak D match, TRBD1 (5 bases). The sample in question was PBMCs, obtained more than 40 days after the first yellow fever vaccination. The CDR3 nucleotides read TGTGCCAGCAGCTTAGTGAGGCAGGGCCCCACCGGGGAGCTGTTTTTT. Translated, it gives CASSLVRQGPTGELFF. Based on the CDR3 plus reference TRBV11-2 and TRBJ2-2, the full variable domain is EAGVAQSPRYKIIEKRQSVAFWCNPISGHATLYWYQQILGQGPKLLIQFQNNGVVDDSQLPKDRFSAERLKGVDSTLKIQPAKLEDSAVYLCASSLVRQGPTGELFFGEGSRLTVL.